The 30 T cell receptor beta chains below come from one sample, sequenced in a study of cytomegalovirus exposure and HLA in healthy donors. The PCR used 60 Vbeta and 13 Jbeta primers. TCRdb's copy holds only in-frame clones and misses some; the assay was immunoSEQ multiplex PCR. The table lists nearly 110,000 clones, over 70% of them singletons. Source material: PBMCs. The receptors come from a boy aged 5 to 17 in good health and CMV-seronegative.

The chain recombines TRBV10-3 with TRBJ1-2, with 9 bases fitting TRBD1. The CDR3 loop spans 16 amino acids. Per germline, CDR1 ENHRY and CDR2 SYGVKD. Unmatched junction bases numbered 7, after V lost 1 base and J lost 4 bases. The CDR3: CAISELYRGRVYGYTF. CDR3 bases: TGTGCCATCAGTGAGTTGTACAGGGGGCGCGTCTATGGCTACACCTTC.

The chain couples TRBV27 to TRBJ2-2, with D possibly TRBD1 on 5 matching bases. V was shortened by 6 bases and J by 7 bases, with 15 bases between the two germline ends. Per germline, CDR1 MNHEY and CDR2 SMNVEV (reference sequence). The CDR3 contains 14 residues. The CDR3 DNA reads as TGTGCCAGCAGCTTGGGTGGGGCCGGCGGGGAGCTGTTTTTT. As protein: CASSLGGAGGELFF.

CDR3 sequence reads: CASSFPGLDEQYF. The CDR3 DNA is TGTGCCAGCAGTTTCCCAGGGTTGGACGAGCAGTACTTC. The chain is built from TRBV27 and TRBJ2-7; maybe TRBD1 (5 bases). V lost 3 bases and J lost 5, with 11 bases in between. This CDR3 has 13 residues. Germline loops: CDR1 MNHEY, CDR2 SMNVEV (reference sequence).

This clone was picked up one time. The chain recombines TRBV4-1 with TRBJ1-2; 7 bases are shared with TRBD1. V was clipped by 0 bases and J by 4 bases; unmatched bases: 14. The CDR3 runs to 18 residues. Germline CDR1 and CDR2: MGHRA and YSYEKL. The DNA of the CDR3 is TGCGCCAGCAGCCAAGACCCGAAGACGACAGGGTTCCTCTATGGCTACACCTTC. It yields the protein CASSQDPKTTGFLYGYTF.

This clone came up a few times. The chain employs TRBV5-1 and TRBJ1-1; a weak D match, TRBD1 (6 bases). Trimming took off 5 bases at V and 6 bases at J, with 11 bases between the two ends. Germline CDR1 reads SGHRS; CDR2 reads YFSETQ. The CDR3 consists of 12 residues. The CDR3 loop reads CASSDRTAEAFF. The CDR3 DNA is TGCGCCAGCAGTGACAGGACCGCTGAAGCTTTCTTT.

The chain carries TRBV4-1 and TRBJ1-5, with D unclear. The CDR3 has 15 residues. V lost 3 bases to trimming and J lost 4 bases, with 13 bases between them. CDR1 is MGHRA, CDR2 YSYEKL, per germline. CDR3 residues: CASSHDPGTNQPQHF. The CDR3 DNA sequence: TGCGCCAGCAGCCATGATCCGGGTACAAATCAGCCCCAGCATTTT.

This chain links TRBV30 with TRBJ2-5, with D unresolved. The end of the DNA aligns better with TRBJ2-7, so the J call may be wrong. The length of the CDR3 is 12 residues. The germline V gene encodes CDR1 GTSNPN and CDR2 SVGIG (reference sequence). The DNA of the CDR3 is TGTGCCTGGAGTGTCGTCCCCCACGAGCAGTACTTC. It is translated as CAWSVVPHEQYF.

This clone occurred a few times. The chain couples TRBV30 to TRBJ1-4; D gene uncertain. The V and J ends lost 1 base and 0 bases respectively, with 12 bases between them. CDR1 is GTSNPN and CDR2 is SVGIG in the germline V gene (reference sequence). The CDR3 runs to 16 residues. The CDR3 spells CAWSGRRLSTNEKLFF. As DNA, the CDR3 is TGTGCCTGGAGTGGGCGGAGACTGTCAACTAATGAAAAACTGTTTTTT.

J is TRBJ2-3 and V is TRBV7-8; 11 bases are a match to TRBD2. This CDR3 comprises 15 residues. Trimming at V came to 3 bases and at J to 3 bases, leaving 2 bases not matched to a gene. Looked up from germline, CDR1 is SGHVS and CDR2 is FQNEAQ. CDR3 protein: CASSFRTSGTDTQYF. As DNA, the CDR3 is TGTGCCAGCAGCTTCCGGACTAGCGGGACAGATACGCAGTATTTT. Filled out from reference TRBV7-8 and TRBJ2-3, the complete variable domain reads GAGVSQSPRYKVAKRGQDVALRCDPISGHVSLFWYQQALGQGPEFLTYFQNEAQLDKSGLPSDRFFAERPEGSVSTLKIQRTQQEDSAVYLCASSFRTSGTDTQYFGPGTRLTVL.

The chain uses TRBV4-1 and TRBJ2-7; D is unclear. The V and J ends lost 0 bases and 3 bases respectively, with 9 bases between them. CDR1 and CDR2 (germline): MGHRA, YSYEKL. The CDR3 is 14 amino acids. The CDR3 DNA sequence: TGCGCCAGCAGCCAAGATTCCGGCGGCTACGAGCAGTACTTC. The encoded protein is CASSQDSGGYEQYF.

The rearrangement joins TRBV14 to TRBJ2-3; D is undetermined. Germline values: CDR1 SGHDN, CDR2 FVKESK. The V gene lost 4 bases and the J gene lost 1 base, with 9 bases spanning the gap. The CDR3 consists of 14 residues. CDR3 nucleotides: TGTGCCAGCAGCCCCAGTTTGGGCACAGATACGCAGTATTTT. It codes for CASSPSLGTDTQYF.

The rearrangement links TRBV5-1 to TRBJ2-7; 13 nucleotides line up with TRBD2. J gave up 2 bases and V 4 bases, and 3 bases lay outside the gene matches. Germline V gives CDR1 SGHRS, CDR2 YFSETQ. This CDR3 region has 15 residues. The chain's CDR3 is CASSHGLAGAYEQYF. DNA of the CDR3: TGCGCCAGCAGCCACGGACTAGCGGGAGCCTACGAGCAGTACTTC.

This clone was detected only a few times. The rearrangement uses TRBV18 and TRBJ2-6; TRBD2 matches at 7 bases. The CDR3 contains 17 residues. The ends lost 3 bases at V and 2 bases at J; junction bases unmatched: 7. Per the germline V gene, CDR1 is KGHSH and CDR2 is LQKENI. DNA of the CDR3: TGTGCCAGCTCACCCGTCGCGGGGGTCACTGGGGCCAACGTCCTGACTTTC. Translated, it gives CASSPVAGVTGANVLTF.

The V call is TRBV9, the J call TRBJ2-5; 7 bases line up with TRBD1. Trimming took 4 bases from V and 3 from J; bases not matched to a gene: 12. Germline CDR1 SGDLS, CDR2 YYNGEE. This CDR3 has 16 residues. CDR3 nucleotide sequence: TGTGCCAGCAGCTTTACCGGACAGGCGAACGAAGAGACCCAGTACTTC. This gives the protein CASSFTGQANEETQYF. The whole variable domain, remainder taken from reference TRBV9 and TRBJ2-5, is DSGVTQTPKHLITATGQRVTLRCSPRSGDLSVYWYQQSLDQGLQFLIQYYNGEERAKGNILERFSAQQFPDLHSELNLSSLELGDSALYFCASSFTGQANEETQYFGPGTRLLVL.

This clone was observed once. The chain couples TRBV29-1 to TRBJ2-1; the match to TRBD2 covers 10 bases. Germline V gene data show CDR1 as SQVTM and CDR2 as ANQGSEA. The CDR3 totals 12 residues. V dropped 2 bases and J dropped 15; count of bases not matched to a gene: 7. CDR3 sequence: CSVEWQRGGGFF. DNA for the CDR3: TGCAGCGTTGAATGGCAGCGGGGGGGCGGGTTCTTC.

This chain links TRBV5-1 with TRBJ1-2; D is possibly TRBD1 (5 bases). CDR3 size: 16 residues. V lost 0 bases, J lost 2 bases, and 14 bases lay in between. Germline V gene sequence: CDR1 SGHRS, CDR2 YFSETQ. The CDR3 region is CASSLALKKGNYGYTF. The CDR3 nucleotides read TGCGCCAGCAGCTTGGCTCTTAAGAAGGGGAACTATGGCTACACCTTC.

A word on this clone: At one end, the junction sequence differs from germline, possibly due to a read error. DNA for the CDR3: TGTGCCCGGAGCACAGACACTAATGAAAAACTGTTTTTT. It codes for CARSTDTNEKLFF. V gene TRBV30 combines with J gene TRBJ1-4; D not certain. The germline CDR1 and CDR2 sequences are GTSNPN and SVGIG (reference sequence). The CDR3 spans 13 residues.

This CDR3 is CASSRRQGGGANVLTF. The CDR3 region has the DNA TGTGCCAGCAGCCGACGACAGGGAGGTGGGGCCAACGTCCTGACTTTC. The gene calls are TRBV5-4 and TRBJ2-6; a weak D match, TRBD1 (7 bases). Per germline, CDR1 SGHNT and CDR2 YYREEE (reference sequence). Trimming stripped 4 bases from V and 3 bases from J, with 14 bases between. The CDR3 runs to 16 residues.

This chain connects TRBV2 to TRBJ2-7, with 10 bases lining up with TRBD2. Germline lookup yields CDR1 SNHLY and CDR2 FYNNEI. Trimming removed 3 bases from V and 4 bases from J; junction bases left unmatched: 6. The CDR3 is 15 amino acids. CDR3: CASSEWTSGAYEQYF. The CDR3 DNA follows: TGTGCCAGCAGTGAGTGGACTAGCGGAGCTTACGAGCAGTACTTC.

This clone was detected only a few times. The germline gene is not matched at one end of the junction; a read error may be the cause. The chain joins TRBV7-7 to TRBJ2-1; D may be TRBD2 (6 bases). The V gene's germline CDR1 is SSHAT and CDR2 FNYEAQ (reference sequence). The CDR3 runs to 13 residues. The CDR3 DNA follows: TGTGCTAGCAGCCTCGGACTATACAATGAGCAGTTCTTC. This codes for CASSLGLYNEQFF.

The chain joins TRBV4-1 to TRBJ1-4; D call uncertain. The germline V gene encodes CDR1 MGHRA and CDR2 YSYEKL. The V gene lost 1 base and the J gene lost 8 bases, with 14 bases spanning the gap. The CDR3 contains 15 residues. The CDR3 sequence is CASSQVGASVEKLFF. As DNA, the CDR3 is TGCGCCAGCAGCCAAGTTGGAGCCTCGGTGGAAAAACTGTTTTTT.

This clone was recorded only once. The CDR3 DNA follows: TGCGCCAGCAGCTTGGAAGACAGGGGAGGCTACACCTTC. Translation: CASSLEDRGGYTF. The chain uses TRBV5-1 and TRBJ1-2, with TRBD1 matching over 8 bases. The CDR3 sequence is 13 residues long. V dropped 0 bases and J dropped 8; count of bases not matched to a gene: 3. The germline V gene encodes CDR1 SGHRS and CDR2 YFSETQ.

This clone was seen more than once but under ten times. The V gene is TRBV13, the J gene TRBJ2-7, with 7 bases that match TRBD1. From germline, CDR1 is PRHDT and CDR2 FYEKMQ (reference sequence). After removal of 5 bases from V and 3 bases from J, the junction contained 7 bases not matched to a gene. This CDR3 contains 14 residues. Written as DNA, the CDR3 is TGTGCCAGCAGCCCCTCACAGGGGATCTACGAGCAGTACTTC. This translates into CASSPSQGIYEQYF. The whole variable domain, filled in from reference TRBV13 and TRBJ2-7, reads AAGVIQSPRHLIKEKRETATLKCYPIPRHDTVYWYQQGPGQDPQFLISFYEKMQSDKGSIPDRFSAQQFSDYHSELNMSSLELGDSALYFCASSPSQGIYEQYFGPGTRLTVT.

This clone was picked up a small number of times. Distinct nucleotide sequences in the sample also encode this CDR3. The chain carries TRBV5-4 and TRBJ2-3; 11 bases align to TRBD2. Germline CDR1 SGHNT, CDR2 YYREEE (reference sequence). The CDR3 extends over 15 amino acids. V trimming: 2 bases; J trimming: 2 bases; junction bases outside the gene matches: 1. As DNA, the CDR3 is TGTGCCAGCAGCTTTAGCGGGGGGGCCACAGATACGCAGTATTTT. It translates to CASSFSGGATDTQYF.

The chain has TRBV19 and TRBJ1-5; D might be TRBD1 (5 bases). The CDR3 has 14 amino acids. Per germline, CDR1 LNHDA and CDR2 SQIVND (reference sequence). Trimming cost V 7 bases and J 3 bases, with 13 bases left between them. This CDR3 reads CASTLDSYNQPQHF. The CDR3 nucleotides are TGTGCCAGTACCTTAGACAGCTACAATCAGCCCCAGCATTTT.

The chain employs TRBV7-2 and TRBJ1-6; 9 nucleotides match TRBD1. Germline V lookup: CDR1 SGHTA, CDR2 FQGNSA. The CDR3 runs 17 residues. V lost 5 bases and J lost 9; bases outside the gene matches: 14. The CDR3 DNA sequence: TGTGCCAGCAGCATTCGGGGACAGGGTAATTCCGCTTCACCCCTCCACTTT. Encoded protein: CASSIRGQGNSASPLHF.

The chain employs TRBV6-6 and TRBJ2-3; possibly TRBD2 for D (6 bases). This CDR3 is built from 15 residues. Germline V CDR1 and CDR2: MNHNY, SVGAGI (reference sequence). V dropped 6 bases and J dropped 5 bases, with 18 bases sitting between them. The CDR3 reads CASSPWTRRGDTQYF. CDR3 DNA sequence: TGTGCCAGCAGCCCTTGGACCCGGAGGGGAGATACGCAGTATTTT.

V usage is TRBV7-9 and J usage is TRBJ1-1, with D tentatively TRBD1 (5 bases). Trimming stripped 5 bases from V and 7 bases from J, with 11 bases between. Germline V gives CDR1 SEHNR, CDR2 FQNEAQ (reference sequence). The CDR3 consists of 12 residues. The CDR3 DNA follows: TGTGCCAGCAGCCCAAGACAGAATGAAGCTTTCTTT. It is translated as CASSPRQNEAFF. The full variable domain, in which reference TRBV7-9 and TRBJ1-1 provide the parts outside the CDR3, is DTGVSQNPRHKITKRGQNVTFRCDPISEHNRLYWYRQTLGQGPEFLTYFQNEAQLEKSRLLSDRFSAERPKGSFSTLEIQRTEQGDSAMYLCASSPRQNEAFFGQGTRLTVV.

V gene TRBV4-1 combines with J gene TRBJ2-1; 11 bases align to TRBD2. Germline V gene lookup returns CDR1 MGHRA and CDR2 YSYEKL. Trimming cost V 0 bases and J 9 bases; bases outside gene matches: 7. The CDR3 covers 16 residues. The CDR3 protein is CASSQDGLAGGREQFF. DNA for the CDR3: TGCGCCAGCAGCCAAGACGGGCTAGCGGGAGGACGTGAGCAGTTCTTC.

The chain links TRBV28 to TRBJ1-4; D remains ambiguous. Germline values: CDR1 MDHEN, CDR2 SYDVKM. The V gene lost 7 bases and the J gene lost 8 bases, with 20 bases spanning the gap. This CDR3 contains 15 residues. The DNA for the CDR3 is TGTGCCAGCATTTCATCCGTGGCGCTGAGGGAAAAACTGTTTTTT. This translates into CASISSVALREKLFF.